This record concerns one TCR beta chain sequence. Its antigen specificity is not known. No much larger clonotype is one base removed from it; base qualities were not supplied. From the cysteine up to the phenylalanine, the CDR3 has a length of 12 residues. The retained sequence is limited to the CDR3, 36 bases, with the frame set at the first base. V and J lose 4 bases and 6 bases, and a span of 4 bases separates them. The germline V gene (reference sequence) supplies CDR1 SEHNR and CDR2 FQNEAQ. Following the manufacturer's recommendations, the immunoSEQ kit was used to generate TCR beta libraries from genomic DNA. For library preparation, a first multiplex PCR was performed with proprietary primers, followed by a second PCR in which unique barcodes were added, and bead cleanups were performed after each round. Each sample batch included a kit-provided positive control reaction and a negative control reaction. The final libraries were assessed on an Agilent 4200 TapeStation D1000 ScreenTape, pooled by volume, and quantified by qPCR. Sequencing was performed on an Illumina NextSeq500 using a MidOutput 150-cycle cartridge, with 156 Read1 cycles, 15 Index1 cycles, and the kit custom primers. The pooled library was loaded at 1.0 pM, with an approximately 20% PhiX control spiked in. Under the source paper's analysis protocol: Vendor-processed data were analyzed in R, with a clonotype defined as all T cells sharing the same CDR3 nucleotide sequence. For clone abundance analyses, frequencies were normalized to the 10,000 most abundant clones per sample. Before analysis, public T cell clones were removed, and these numbered fewer than six per sample on average. Tumor-enriched clonotypes and baseline blood-enriched clonotypes were defined as those with an abundance difference of at least 32-fold between compartments. A beta-binomial differential abundance model was used to identify clonotypes that expanded or contracted between blood time points. Tumor-blood repertoire similarity was measured with the Baroni-Urbani and Buser coefficient, and group comparisons used two-tailed Wilcoxon tests in R. The immuneACCESS repertoire file appears here via TCRdb, limited to in-frame rearrangements. These files lack a portion of the clones; in checked studies, under half of the deficit traces to unresolved V genes, and the cause of the others is not known. V, J and clone size are those of that table, while D and trimming were read from the DNA. Here the sample has 120,000 to 150,000 clones; over 80% occur a single time. In total, the top ten clones hold under 25% of the sample.

The record originates from a study of radiation and T cells in renal cell carcinoma (TCRdb year 2020). Background on the whole study: Samples were obtained from a clinical trial, in which 15 Gy stereotactic body radiation therapy was delivered to primary renal cell carcinomas and nephrectomy was performed 4 weeks later. In total, some 52 samples underwent TCR beta sequencing: around 26 tumors plus 27 peripheral blood samples. In the 45 to 65 samples combined, 4 million to 5 million unique CDR3 nucleotide sequences were found, encoding 2.5 million or so unique CDR3 amino acid sequences.

The time point label corresponds to: baseline pretreatment blood. Interpreted using the paper, the treatment or condition label stands for: 15 Gy SBRT to primary tumor, nephrectomy 4 weeks later. To follow tumor-enriched clonotypes, peripheral blood was collected serially from radiation-treated patients at baseline and again at 2 weeks and 4 weeks after SBRT. Every patient had renal cell carcinoma of clear cell pathology. Genomic DNA for TCR sequencing was prepared using the QIAamp DNA Blood Mini Kit (Qiagen). The analyses included just those samples that passed every quality control check. Paper-wide results and their limitations: Dynamics of the blood repertoire were not tracked past 4 weeks after treatment. No pretreatment tumor biopsies were available, so the baseline intratumoral presence of clonotypes could not be determined. The single-armed trial design could not address effects of radiation dose or scheduling on the TCR repertoire. Top tumor clonotypes rose in blood from baseline to 2 weeks post-radiation, then contracted by 4 weeks, suggesting transient expansion of tumor-resident clones.

Here the sequenced sample was blood, taken from a patient whose treatment included radiotherapy and nephrectomy. The chain is assembled from TRBV7-9 and TRBJ1-6; no D segment can be confidently identified. This TCR was sampled from a woman in her forties or fifties with renal cell carcinoma. The nucleotide sequence is given as TGTGCCAGCAGCTCCCTTAATTCACCCCTCCACTTT. The encoded protein is CASSSLNSPLHF. Beyond the CDR3, the reference TRBV7-9 and TRBJ1-6 genes provide the residues; the full variable domain reads: DTGVSQNPRHKITKRGQNVTFRCDPISEHNRLYWYRQTLGQGPEFLTYFQNEAQLEKSRLLSDRFSAERPKGSFSTLEIQRTEQGDSAMYLCASSSLNSPLHFGNGTRLTVT.